Following are 9 T cell receptor delta chains from one sample sequenced in a study of intestinal T cells in coeliac disease. Genomic DNA came from ten approximately 4.8-µm formalin-fixed paraffin-embedded scrolls per case. TCRdb processed the multiplex PCR reads again with the CATT caller. The sample records some 250 delta-chain clones, 50% to 65% being singletons. Sequenced material: a duodenal biopsy. These TCRs come from a human donor who served as a control with a normal duodenal biopsy, not a healthy volunteer.

The chain combines TRAV29/DV5 with TRDJ1, with 11 bases fitting TRDD3. The length of the CDR3 is 22 residues. The ends lost 0 bases at V and 5 bases at J; junction bases unmatched: 27. Germline lookup yields CDR1 NSMFDY and CDR2 ISSIKDK. CDR3 region: CAASGMGCGGYGPFRCGDKLIF. The CDR3 DNA follows: TGTGCAGCAAGCGGTATGGGTTGTGGGGGATACGGACCCTTTCGATGTGGAGATAAACTCATCTTT.

The chain joins TRDV2 to TRDJ1; 9 positions match TRDD2. Germline CDR1 is GEAIGNYY and CDR2 is EKD. The CDR3 sequence is 19 residues long. V lost 4 bases to trimming and J lost 0 bases; unmatched junction nucleotides: 17. Here the CDR3 reads CACETRGGDLPTYTDKLIF. Here the CDR3 DNA reads TGTGCCTGTGAGACACGGGGGGGGGACCTTCCTACATACACCGATAAACTCATCTTT.

This clone was detected a few times. A far larger clone lies a single base away; this is likely a read error. The same CDR3 arises from other DNA sequences in this sample as well. The rearrangement joins TRDV1 to TRDJ1, with 13 bases lining up with TRDD3. The CDR3 length is 22 residues. Germline V CDR1 and CDR2: TSWWSYY, QGS. The CDR3 sequence is CALGELAPYNWGIRTYTDKLIF. CDR3 nucleotides: TGTGCCCTTGGGGAACTAGCTCCGTATAACTGGGGGATACGGACGTACACCGATAAACTCATCTTT.

This clone was counted a few times. This likely came from a read error, as a far larger clone is one base away. Other nucleotide sequences from this sample produce the same CDR3. The V and J genes are TRDV1 and TRDJ1, with TRDD3 matching over 10 bases. With V trimmed by 3 bases and J by 3 bases, 25 bases remained unmatched. The CDR3 runs to 22 residues. CDR1 and CDR2 from the germline V gene are TSWWSYY and QGS. As DNA, the CDR3 is TGTGCTCTTGGGGAGCCTCTTTATTTTGTACAGGTACTGGGGGATGACGCCGATAAACTCATCTTT. It codes for CALGEPLYFVQVLGDDADKLIF.

The rearrangement uses TRDV2 and TRDJ1, with 13 bases identical to TRDD3. The CDR3 covers 16 residues. V shed 5 bases and J 0 bases; nucleotides not matched to a gene: 5. Per germline, CDR1 GEAIGNYY and CDR2 EKD. Here the CDR3 DNA reads TGTGCCTGTGTACTGGGGGATACGCCGCACACCGATAAACTCATCTTT. Translation: CACVLGDTPHTDKLIF.

A note on this clone: The protein in TCRdb stems from a much larger clone and differs at residue 4 from this DNA's translation, likely a read error; here the protein is translated from the DNA. The chain carries TRDV3 and TRDJ1; TRDD3 matches 10 bases. The length of the CDR3 is 14 residues. The trim removed 3 bases at V and 10 bases at J, leaving 14 bases unmatched. Germline CDR1 TVYSNPD, CDR2 GDNSRS (reference sequence). In DNA, the CDR3 is TGTGCCTTCATCCACCCGTACTGGGGGATTGGACTCATCTTT. The encoded protein is CAFIHPYWGIGLIF.

Comments on this clone: This likely came from a read error, as a far larger clone is one base away. Different DNA sequences within this sample yield the same CDR3. This sequence joins TRDV1 and TRDJ1; 8 bases fit TRDD2. Germline V gives CDR1 TSWWSYY, CDR2 QGS. This CDR3 is 17 amino acids long. CDR3 region: CALVTFLWWNGDVQLIF. The CDR3 nucleotides are TGTGCCCTTGTGACCTTCCTATGGTGGAACGGAGATGTTCAACTCATCTTT.

A few counts support this clone. TCRdb has a much larger clone's protein, which differs at residue 15 from the translation of this DNA, likely because of a read error; what is shown is the protein translated from the DNA. The chain uses TRDV1 and TRDJ1; 8 positions agree with TRDD2. V gave up 5 bases and J gave up 9 bases; unmatched junction bases: 26. The CDR3 sequence is 19 residues long. Per the germline V gene, CDR1 is TSWWSYY and CDR2 is QGS. CDR3 protein: CALGSAPGLPKGTGLELIF. The CDR3 coding sequence is TGTGCTCTTGGGTCCGCCCCCGGCCTTCCTAAAGGTACTGGGCTTGAACTCATCTTT.

A remark on this clone: A far larger clone is one nucleotide away, so this likely arose from a read error. The chain is built from TRDV1 and TRDJ1; TRDD3 aligns across 9 bases. The V segment lost 0 bases and the J segment 3 bases; nucleotides outside the gene matches: 11. This CDR3 is 18 amino acids long. Germline CDR1 is TSWWSYY and CDR2 is QGS. CDR3 loop: CALGELSWGWGMPDKLIF. The CDR3 coding sequence is TGTGCTCTTGGGGAACTTTCATGGGGCTGGGGGATGCCCGATAAACTCATCTTT.